Presented here are 22 T cell receptor beta chains from one specimen sequenced in a study of T cells in tumors after PD-1 blockade (dated by TCRdb to the late 2010s). Library preparation employed the immunoSEQ multiplex PCR assay. TCRdb limited this immuneACCESS table to in-frame rearrangements with V and J called. A share of clones is missing; checked studies link under half to unresolved V genes, and the rest is unexplained. Counted in this sample were 61,000 or so clones; roughly 75% of them appeared once. 10% to 15% of the sample is taken by the ten largest. The time point label here, explained by the study, means: before anti-PD-1 therapy. This specimen was PBMCs, taken before anti-PD-1 treatment. These receptors were taken from a human donor with basal cell carcinoma.

This sequence joins TRBV6-1 and TRBJ2-6; maybe TRBD1 (5 bases). CDR3 size: 17 residues. Between the trimmed V and J ends, which lost 4 bases and 0 bases, there was a span of 13 bases. Germline values: CDR1 MNHNS, CDR2 SASEGT. This chain's CDR3 is CASSADKSFSGANVLTF. DNA of the CDR3: TGTGCCAGCAGTGCGGACAAATCCTTCTCTGGGGCCAACGTCCTGACTTTC.

The chain uses TRBV19 and TRBJ1-3; D uncertain. This CDR3 is built from 15 residues. Germline V CDR1 and CDR2: LNHDA, SQIVND (reference sequence). The V end lost 5 bases, the J end lost 0 bases, and 11 bases lay between the germline ends. This CDR3 is CASSPGIPSGNTIYF. The CDR3 DNA sequence: TGTGCCAGTAGTCCGGGGATCCCCTCTGGAAACACCATATATTTT.

This clone was seen a handful of times. This rearrangement joins TRBV20-1 to TRBJ2-1; possible D gene TRBD2, 5 bases. Germline CDR1 and CDR2: DFQATT and SNEGSKA (reference sequence). The V and J ends lost 4 bases and 9 bases respectively, with 10 bases between them. There are 11 residues in the CDR3. This CDR3 is CSANRDAEQFF. DNA of the CDR3: TGCAGTGCTAATCGGGATGCTGAGCAGTTCTTC.

The V call is TRBV5-1, the J call TRBJ2-1; the match to TRBD1 covers 7 bases. The germline V gene encodes CDR1 SGHRS and CDR2 YFSETQ. The CDR3 is 19 residues long. Trimming took 4 bases from V and 3 from J; bases not matched to a gene: 19. CDR3 in amino acids: CASSQRTGELVRSYNEQFF. For the CDR3, the DNA is TGCGCCAGCAGCCAAAGGACAGGAGAATTAGTTCGAAGCTACAATGAGCAGTTCTTC.

CDR3 residues: CAWSLVGQDYGYTF. DNA for the CDR3: TGTGCCTGGAGTTTGGTCGGACAGGACTATGGCTACACCTTC. The V and J genes are TRBV30 and TRBJ1-2, with TRBD1 matching over 7 bases. Germline-derived CDR1 and CDR2 are GTSNPN and SVGIG (reference sequence). There are 14 residues in the CDR3. After removal of 2 bases from V and 3 bases from J, the junction contained 6 bases not matched to a gene. The full variable domain, with the rest looked up from reference TRBV30 and TRBJ1-2, is SQTIHQWPATLVQPVGSPLSLECTVEGTSNPNLYWYRQAAGRGLQLLFYSVGIGQISSEVPQNLSASRPQDRQFILSSKKLLLSDSGFYLCAWSLVGQDYGYTFGSGTRLTVV.

This rearrangement joins TRBV19 to TRBJ2-2; tentative D call: TRBD1 (6 bases). This CDR3 spans 15 amino acids. V lost 1 base to trimming and J lost 5 bases, with 11 bases between them. The V gene's germline CDR1 is LNHDA and CDR2 SQIVND (reference sequence). CDR3 amino acids: CASSIAGRGTGELFF. In DNA, the CDR3 is TGTGCCAGTAGTATAGCGGGTAGGGGGACCGGGGAGCTGTTTTTT. Combining the CDR3 with reference TRBV19 and TRBJ2-2 gives the whole variable domain DGGITQSPKYLFRKEGQNVTLSCEQNLNHDAMYWYRQDPGQGLRLIYYSQIVNDFQKGDIAEGYSVSREKKESFPLTVTSAQKNPTAFYLCASSIAGRGTGELFFGEGSRLTVL.

The genes are TRBV9 and TRBJ2-7; D is uncertain. The CDR3 is 13 residues long. CDR1 and CDR2 (germline): SGDLS, YYNGEE. V lost 3 bases to trimming and J lost 6 bases, with 13 bases between them. The DNA of the CDR3 is TGTGCCAGCAGCGCGGACGGTGGTCTCGAGCAGTACTTC. Its translation is CASSADGGLEQYF.

The chain has TRBV7-2 and TRBJ1-6, with TRBD1 matching over 7 bases. CDR1 and CDR2 (germline): SGHTA, FQGNSA. The CDR3 spans 16 residues. The V gene end was trimmed by 5 bases and the J gene end by 0 bases; junction bases not matched to a gene: 4. The CDR3 coding sequence is TGTGCCAGCAGCACCCAGGGGGTCTCCTATAATTCACCCCTCCACTTT. Translating gives CASSTQGVSYNSPLHF. The whole variable domain, filled in from reference TRBV7-2 and TRBJ1-6, reads GAGVSQSPSNKVTEKGKDVELRCDPISGHTALYWYRQSLGQGLEFLIYFQGNSAPDKSGLPSDRFSAERTGGSVSTLTIQRTQQEDSAVYLCASSTQGVSYNSPLHFGNGTRLTVT.

J is TRBJ2-2 and V is TRBV27, with D possibly TRBD1 on 5 matching bases. Germline CDR1 reads MNHEY; CDR2 reads SMNVEV (reference sequence). V dropped 5 bases and J dropped 1 base, with 11 bases sitting between them. The CDR3 sequence is 15 residues long. CDR3 bases: TGTGCCAGCAGTCCGACACAGGTGAACACCGGGGAGCTGTTTTTT. As protein: CASSPTQVNTGELFF.

V is TRBV12-3 or TRBV12-4 and J is TRBJ1-2, with D unresolved. Trimming removed 6 bases at V and 7 bases at J, with 15 bases between. The CDR3 is 13 amino acids. CDR3 bases: TGTGCCAGCAGAACTACACCGGTGGGTGGCTACACCTTC. This translates into CASRTTPVGGYTF.

The chain couples TRBV7-8 to TRBJ1-1, with D perhaps TRBD1 (5 bases). Per germline, CDR1 SGHVS and CDR2 FQNEAQ. V dropped 7 bases and J dropped 4 bases, with 16 bases sitting between them. This CDR3 has 14 amino acids. Written as DNA, the CDR3 is TGTGCCAGCACCCCGTGGGCAGGGACCACTGAAGCTTTCTTT. It translates to CASTPWAGTTEAFF.

This clone was detected only once. The chain employs TRBV5-6 and TRBJ1-2; 7 bases are shared with TRBD1. CDR3 length: 13 amino acids. The germline V gene has CDR1 SGHDT and CDR2 YYEEEE. The junction had 12 bases not matched to a gene; V was cut back by 9 bases and J by 7 bases. CDR3 nucleotide sequence: TGTGCCACTACTCTGGAGGGGGCGGGTGGCTACACCTTC. The encoded protein is CATTLEGAGGYTF.

The V gene is TRBV27, the J gene TRBJ1-2, with 8 bases aligning to TRBD1. V lost 3 bases to trimming and J lost 5 bases; unmatched junction nucleotides: 5. CDR1 and CDR2 from the germline V gene are MNHEY and SMNVEV (reference sequence). This CDR3 spans 14 amino acids. This CDR3 reads CASSFNRGRYGYTF. In DNA form, the CDR3 reads TGTGCCAGCAGTTTTAACAGGGGGAGGTATGGCTACACCTTC.

The chain has TRBV6-5 and TRBJ1-5; TRBD1 agrees at 9 bases. V trimming: 8 bases; J trimming: 1 base; junction bases outside the gene matches: 3. Germline lookup yields CDR1 MNHEY and CDR2 SVGAGI. This CDR3 region has 14 residues. CDR3 nucleotide sequence: TGTGCCAGCGGCGGACAGGGGAGCAATCAGCCCCAGCATTTT. Amino acid sequence: CASGGQGSNQPQHF.

This clone rates as medium-sized. The rearrangement links TRBV5-4 to TRBJ2-5; 7 bases fit TRBD2. CDR3 size: 15 residues. Germline-derived CDR1 and CDR2 are SGHNT and YYREEE (reference sequence). The junction had 16 bases not matched to a gene; V was cut back by 9 bases and J by 5 bases. This CDR3 is CATSYEDSGGETQYF. DNA of the CDR3: TGTGCCACCTCTTACGAGGACTCCGGGGGGGAGACCCAGTACTTC.

The rearrangement uses TRBV30 and TRBJ2-3; D is uncertain. CDR1 and CDR2 from the germline V gene are GTSNPN and SVGIG (reference sequence). V was trimmed by 0 bases and J by 1 base, leaving 11 bases between them. This CDR3 is 15 amino acids long. The CDR3 here is CAWSVPVSGTDTQYF. CDR3 DNA: TGTGCCTGGAGTGTACCTGTAAGCGGCACAGATACGCAGTATTTT.

The rearrangement joins TRBV19 to TRBJ2-5; 7 bases line up with TRBD1. Trimming took 5 bases from V and 7 from J; bases not matched to a gene: 13. The CDR3 consists of 15 residues. CDR1 is LNHDA and CDR2 is SQIVND in the germline V gene (reference sequence). The CDR3 here is CASSEWDSELVTQYF. As DNA, the CDR3 is TGTGCCAGTAGTGAATGGGACAGTGAGTTGGTGACCCAGTACTTC.

The genes are TRBV5-1 and TRBJ1-3; D is uncertain. There are 14 residues in the CDR3. Germline-derived CDR1 and CDR2 are SGHRS and YFSETQ. Trimming shortened V by 4 bases and J by 3 bases, and 11 bases separated the two germline ends. CDR3 amino acids: CASSPVAGGNTIYF. CDR3 DNA sequence: TGCGCCAGCAGCCCGGTTGCCGGTGGAAACACCATATATTTT. Based on the CDR3 plus reference TRBV5-1 and TRBJ1-3, the full variable domain is KAGVTQTPRYLIKTRGQQVTLSCSPISGHRSVSWYQQTPGQGLQFLFEYFSETQRNKGNFPGRFSGRQFSNSRSEMNVSTLELGDSALYLCASSPVAGGNTIYFGEGSWLTVV.

The chain uses TRBV27 and TRBJ1-4; 10 bases match TRBD1. Trimming removed 4 bases from V and 10 bases from J; junction bases left unmatched: 6. This CDR3 has 14 amino acids. The V gene's germline CDR1 is MNHEY and CDR2 SMNVEV (reference sequence). CDR3 region: CASSWTGGEGKLFF. CDR3 in DNA: TGTGCCAGCAGTTGGACAGGGGGAGAAGGAAAACTGTTTTTT.

The chain links TRBV29-1 to TRBJ2-5, with D possibly matching TRBD1 (6 bases). The germline V gene has CDR1 SQVTM and CDR2 ANQGSEA. The CDR3 totals 15 residues. Trimming cost V 0 bases and J 4 bases, with 15 bases left between them. In DNA, the CDR3 is TGCAGCGTTGAAGAGGGGGCAGGGCGAACAGAGACCCAGTACTTC. Its protein product is CSVEEGAGRTETQYF.

The chain links TRBV2 to TRBJ1-6, with TRBD1 matching 7 bases. The length of the CDR3 is 13 residues. Germline V gene sequence: CDR1 SNHLY, CDR2 FYNNEI. Germline trimming cut 7 bases from V and 7 bases from J; bases unmatched to any gene: 4. CDR3 DNA sequence: TGTGCCAGCACCGGGACAGCAAATTCACCCCTCCACTTT. Translation: CASTGTANSPLHF. The full variable domain, rest sourced from reference TRBV2 and TRBJ1-6, is EPEVTQTPSHQVTQMGQEVILRCVPISNHLYFYWYRQILGQKVEFLVSFYNNEISEKSEIFDDQFSVERPDGSNFTLKIRSTKLEDSAMYFCASTGTANSPLHFGNGTRLTVT.

The CDR3 bases are TGTGCCAGCAGCCAAGTTGCAGGGATGGGGGCTGAAGCTTTCTTT. It specifies CASSQVAGMGAEAFF. V is TRBV3-1 (or the pseudogene TRBV3-2) and J is TRBJ1-1; weak D call: TRBD1 (5 bases). Trimming removed 1 base at V and 6 bases at J, with 15 bases between. CDR3 length: 15 residues. Germline-derived CDR1 and CDR2 are LGHDT and YNNKEL (reference sequence).